The entry below gives a single T cell receptor (beta chain) sequence along with its context. This specimen belongs to a study of multiple sclerosis patients with progressive multifocal leukoencephalopathy. Germline CDR1 and CDR2: LGHNA and YSLEER. This CDR3 spans 15 amino acids. Time point in this sample: time of PML onset. Sequenced by immunoSEQ multiplex PCR; TCRdb stores in-frame clones only, minus some. The table lists roughly 34,000 clones, roughly 84% of them singletons. This TCR came from a human donor with progressive multifocal leukoencephalopathy. Material: PBMCs, obtained from a patient treated with natalizumab. The chain joins TRBV4-3 to TRBJ2-7, with D possibly being TRBD1 or TRBD2 (5 bases each). The CDR3 sequence: CATTSTGPPSYEQYF. For the CDR3, the DNA is TGCGCGACAACCTCGACGGGGCCGCCCTCCTACGAGCAGTACTTC.